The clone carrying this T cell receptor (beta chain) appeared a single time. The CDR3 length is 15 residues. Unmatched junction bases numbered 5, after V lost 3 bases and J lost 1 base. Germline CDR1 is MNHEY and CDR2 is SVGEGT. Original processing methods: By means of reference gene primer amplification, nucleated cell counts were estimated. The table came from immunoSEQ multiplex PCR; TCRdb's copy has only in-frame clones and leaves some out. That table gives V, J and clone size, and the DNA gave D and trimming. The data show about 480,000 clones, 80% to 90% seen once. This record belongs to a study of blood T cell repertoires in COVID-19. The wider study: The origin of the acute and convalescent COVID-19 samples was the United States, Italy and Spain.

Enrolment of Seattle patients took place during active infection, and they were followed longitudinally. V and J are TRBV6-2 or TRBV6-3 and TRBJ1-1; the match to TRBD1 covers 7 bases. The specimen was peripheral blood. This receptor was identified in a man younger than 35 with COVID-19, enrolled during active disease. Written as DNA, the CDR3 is TGTGCCAGCAGTTATCCCGACAGGGCGAACACTGAAGCTTTCTTT. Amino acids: CASSYPDRANTEAFF.